Below, 6 T cell receptor beta chains from the same sample are listed, as sequenced in a study of shared clonotypes between healthy human individuals. Assay used: immunoSEQ multiplex PCR; TCRdb lists only in-frame clones, some missing. The sample consists of around 700,000 clones, roughly 78% of them appearing once. Sequencing was performed on memory CD4+ T cells sorted from blood. Noted subset: CD45RA-negative fraction. The receptors shown here come from a woman in her thirties in good health.

The genes are TRBV27 and TRBJ1-4; 7 nucleotides align to TRBD1. Germline CDR1 and CDR2: MNHEY and SMNVEV (reference sequence). The trim removed 7 bases at V and 8 bases at J, leaving 4 bases unmatched. This CDR3 is 12 amino acids long. The CDR3 loop reads CASKTGVEKLFF. The CDR3, as DNA: TGTGCCAGCAAAACAGGGGTGGAAAAACTGTTTTTT.

Regarding this clone: Other DNA sequences in the same sample also yield this CDR3. The chain carries TRBV27 and TRBJ2-3, with D possibly being TRBD1 or TRBD2 (5 bases each). V was pared by 3 bases and J by 4 bases, with 11 bases between. The CDR3 has 14 amino acids. Germline V lookup: CDR1 MNHEY, CDR2 SMNVEV (reference sequence). DNA for the CDR3: TGTGCCAGCAGTTTTAGGGGACGGTCAGATACGCAGTATTTT. Protein: CASSFRGRSDTQYF.

The rearrangement joins TRBV28 to TRBJ2-3, with D maybe TRBD2 (6 bases). Germline CDR1 and CDR2: MDHEN and SYDVKM. The CDR3 runs 14 residues. V lost 5 bases, J lost 2 bases, and 11 bases lay in between. The CDR3 is CASSPREYTDTQYF. CDR3 DNA: TGTGCCAGCAGTCCTCGGGAGTACACAGATACGCAGTATTTT. Looking up the rest from reference TRBV28 and TRBJ2-3 gives the full variable domain: DVKVTQSSRYLVKRTGEKVFLECVQDMDHENMFWYRQDPGLGLRLIYFSYDVKMKEKGDIPEGYSVSREKKERFSLILESASTNQTSMYLCASSPREYTDTQYFGPGTRLTVL.

This chain uses TRBV7-9 with TRBJ2-7; perhaps TRBD1 as D (6 bases). Germline values: CDR1 SEHNR, CDR2 FQNEAQ (reference sequence). The CDR3 length is 14 residues. Trimming left V 5 bases short and J 2 bases short, with 13 bases between. The DNA for the CDR3 is TGTGCCAGCAGCGGGACAACTTCTACCTACGAGCAGTACTTC. Protein sequence: CASSGTTSTYEQYF. Full variable domain (missing parts from reference TRBV7-9 and TRBJ2-7): DTGVSQNPRHKITKRGQNVTFRCDPISEHNRLYWYRQTLGQGPEFLTYFQNEAQLEKSRLLSDRFSAERPKGSFSTLEIQRTEQGDSAMYLCASSGTTSTYEQYFGPGTRLTVT.

This clone showed up many times. The genes are TRBV6-4 and TRBJ2-6; TRBD1 matches 7 bases. The CDR3 is 16 residues long. V gave up 2 bases and J gave up 2 bases; unmatched junction bases: 3. CDR1 MRHNA and CDR2 SNTAGT come from the germline V gene. As DNA, the CDR3 is TGTGCCAGCAGTGACGTAGGGGGCACTGGGGCCAACGTCCTGACTTTC. Protein product: CASSDVGGTGANVLTF.

The chain recombines TRBV28 with TRBJ1-1, with TRBD1 as a possible D gene (5 bases). Per germline, CDR1 MDHEN and CDR2 SYDVKM. The V and J ends lost 5 bases and 1 base respectively, with 11 bases between them. The CDR3 has 14 amino acids. The CDR3 sequence is CASSRRGWNTEAFF. In DNA form, the CDR3 reads TGTGCCAGCAGTAGAAGGGGCTGGAACACTGAAGCTTTCTTT.